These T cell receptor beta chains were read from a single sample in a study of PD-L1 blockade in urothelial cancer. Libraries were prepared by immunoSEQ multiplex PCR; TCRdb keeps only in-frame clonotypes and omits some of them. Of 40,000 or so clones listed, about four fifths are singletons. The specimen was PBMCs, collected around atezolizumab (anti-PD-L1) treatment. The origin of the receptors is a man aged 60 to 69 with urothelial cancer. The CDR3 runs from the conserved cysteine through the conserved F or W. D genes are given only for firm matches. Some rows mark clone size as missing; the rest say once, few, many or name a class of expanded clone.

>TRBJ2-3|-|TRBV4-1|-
TGCGCCAGCAGCCAAGACCCCGGGGATACGCAGTATTTT
CASSQDPGDTQYF
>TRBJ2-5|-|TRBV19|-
TGTGCCAGTACACAGTCCAGGTCGGATACCCAGTACTTC
CASTQSRSDTQYF
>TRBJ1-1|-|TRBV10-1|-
TGCGCCAGCAGTGAGTCGTTGGGGGGGACTGAAGCTTTCTTT
CASSESLGGTEAFF
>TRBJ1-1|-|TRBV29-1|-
TGCAGCGCAGTTACAGGGAATGTGAACACTGAAGCTTTCTTT
CSAVTGNVNTEAFF
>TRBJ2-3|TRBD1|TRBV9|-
TGTGCCAGCAGCGAGGACAGGGGAAGGACAGATACGCAGTATTTT
CASSEDRGRTDTQYF
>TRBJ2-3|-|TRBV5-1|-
TGCGCCAGCAGCTTGGCGCAGGTTACGGATACGCAGTATTTT
CASSLAQVTDTQYF
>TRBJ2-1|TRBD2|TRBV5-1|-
TGCGCCAGCAGCCCCGGGACTACCTCCTACAATGAGCAGTTCTTC
CASSPGTTSYNEQFF
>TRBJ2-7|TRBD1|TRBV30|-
TGTGCCTGGAGGTCAGGACAGGGGGGTAGCGAGCAGTACTTC
CAWRSGQGGSEQYF
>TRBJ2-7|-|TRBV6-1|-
TGTGCCAGCAGTGAATCCCTAGACCGAACGGGAACCCAGTACTTC
CASSESLDRTGTQYF
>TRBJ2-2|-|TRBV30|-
TGTGCCTGGACCATCACGAACACCGGGGAGCTGTTTTTT
CAWTITNTGELFF
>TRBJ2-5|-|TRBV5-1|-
TGCGCCAGCAGCTCTGGCTTAACAGGAGTTGAGACCCAGTACTTC
CASSSGLTGVETQYF
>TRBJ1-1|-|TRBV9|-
TGTGCCAGCAGCGGTAGCTCGGACCCGGGAAGGGCTTTCTTT
CASSGSSDPGRAFF
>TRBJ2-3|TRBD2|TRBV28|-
TGTGCCAGCAGTAGTAGCGGGAGGAGGGCAGATACGCAGTATTTT
CASSSSGRRADTQYF
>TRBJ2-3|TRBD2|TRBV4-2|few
TGTGCCAGCAGCCAAGGGGAGGGAGGAGGTACAGATACGCAGTATTTT
CASSQGEGGGTDTQYF
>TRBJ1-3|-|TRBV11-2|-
TGTGCCAGCAGCTACAGGTCTGGAAACACCATATATTTT
CASSYRSGNTIYF
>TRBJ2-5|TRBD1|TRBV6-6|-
TGTGCCATACAGGGGAAAGAGACCCAGTACTTC
CAIQGKETQYF
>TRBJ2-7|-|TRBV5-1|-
TGCGCCAGCAGCGCCTCCACAGGGACGATTATCTACGAGCAGTACTTC
CASSASTGTIIYEQYF
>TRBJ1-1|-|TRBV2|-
TGTGCCAGCAGTACTTCCCGGGGCACTGAAGCTTTCTTT
CASSTSRGTEAFF
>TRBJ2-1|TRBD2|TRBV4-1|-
TGCGCCAGCAGCCAATACTCGATAGCGGGAGGGACGAACAATGAGCAGTTCTTC
CASSQYSIAGGTNNEQFF
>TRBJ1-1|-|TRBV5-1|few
TGCGCCAGCAGCTTGGGAGGTGTAGGAAACACTGAAGCTTTCTTT
CASSLGGVGNTEAFF
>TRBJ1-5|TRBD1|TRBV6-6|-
TGTGCCAGCAGTGACGGACAGGGGGCCAGCCAGCCCCAGCATTTT
CASSDGQGASQPQHF
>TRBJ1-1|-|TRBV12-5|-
TGTGCTAGTGGTTTGAATCCCCGGACTGAAGCTTTCTTT
CASGLNPRTEAFF
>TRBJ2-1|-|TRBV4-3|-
TGCGCCAGCAGCCAAGATATAGCATTTGAGCAGTTCTTC
CASSQDIAFEQFF
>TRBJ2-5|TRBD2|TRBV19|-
TGTGCCACCCGGACTAGCTGGAGTGAGACCCAGTACTTC
CATRTSWSETQYF
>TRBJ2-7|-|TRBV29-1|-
TGCAGCGTTGACAGGGGCCACGAGCAGTACTTC
CSVDRGHEQYF
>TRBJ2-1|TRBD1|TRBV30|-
TGTGCCTGGAGTGTATTGGGACAGGGGGCCTACAATGAGCAGTTCTTC
CAWSVLGQGAYNEQFF
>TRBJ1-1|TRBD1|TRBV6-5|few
TGTGCCAGCAGTTCCGGGTGGGACAGGGGGAACACTGAAGCTTTCTTT
CASSSGWDRGNTEAFF
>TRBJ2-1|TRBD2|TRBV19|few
TGTGCCAGTAGTACCGACCGACTAGCGGGAGGGGGGGAGCAGTTCTTC
CASSTDRLAGGGEQFF
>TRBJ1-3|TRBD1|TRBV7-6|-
TGTGCCAGCAGCTTTTTGCCGACAGGGACCTCTGGAAACACCATATATTTT
CASSFLPTGTSGNTIYF
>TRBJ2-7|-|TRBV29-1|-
TGCAGCGTTGAAGGCGCGGTTTCCTACGAGCAGTACTTC
CSVEGAVSYEQYF
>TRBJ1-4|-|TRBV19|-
TGTGCCAGTAGTTTCTCCAATGAAAAACTGTTTTTT
CASSFSNEKLFF
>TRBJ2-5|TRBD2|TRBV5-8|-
TGTGCCAGCAGCTTTAAGATAGCGGGAGTGGTTCAAGAGACCCAGTACTTC
CASSFKIAGVVQETQYF
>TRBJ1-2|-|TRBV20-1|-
TGCAGTGCTGGAGCAGGGCTGGGCAAAACCTTC
CSAGAGLGKTF
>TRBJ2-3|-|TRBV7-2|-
TGTGCCAGCAGCTTAAACTACATGGATACGCAGTATTTT
CASSLNYMDTQYF
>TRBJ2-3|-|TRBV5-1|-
TGCGCCAGCGTGGAAGGCTGGGGGGTCGGCACAGATACGCAGTATTTT
CASVEGWGVGTDTQYF
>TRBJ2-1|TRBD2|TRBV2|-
TGTGCCAGCATTTGGTTAGCGGGAGGGCACCATACCTCGAGCTCCTACAATGAGCAGTTCTTC
CASIWLAGGHHTSSSYNEQFF
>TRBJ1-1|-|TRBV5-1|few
TGCGCCAGCAGCTATGGTGGGCTTGAAGCTTTCTTT
CASSYGGLEAFF
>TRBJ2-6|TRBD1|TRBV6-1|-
TGTGCCAGCAGTGAAGCGAGATCGGGGACAGGGGGCTCTGGGGCCAACGTCCTGACTTTC
CASSEARSGTGGSGANVLTF
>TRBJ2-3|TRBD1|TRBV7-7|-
TGTGCTAGCAGCCGGGACAGAACAGATACGCAGTATTTT
CASSRDRTDTQYF
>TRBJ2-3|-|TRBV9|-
TGTGCCAGCAGCGTAGGTGGAGGGGGCACAGATACGCAGTATTTT
CASSVGGGGTDTQYF
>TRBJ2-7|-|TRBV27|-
TGTGCCAGCGGAAACCCAGGGATCATGTCCTACGAGCAGTACTTC
CASGNPGIMSYEQYF
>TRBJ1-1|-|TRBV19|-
TGTGCCAGTAGTATCGAGGCCGAGGCTCGGGGTCCGAACACTGAAGCTTTCTTT
CASSIEAEARGPNTEAFF
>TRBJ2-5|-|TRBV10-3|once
TGTGCCATCAAAAGCCCATACCAAGAGACCCAGTACTTC
CAIKSPYQETQYF
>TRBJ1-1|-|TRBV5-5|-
TGTGCCAGCAGCTTGGTCGACATGAACACTGAAGCTTTCTTT
CASSLVDMNTEAFF
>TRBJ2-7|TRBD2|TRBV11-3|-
TGTGCCAGCAGCCGGGGGGGCGCCGCCTACGAGCAGTACTTC
CASSRGGAAYEQYF
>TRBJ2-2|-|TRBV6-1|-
TGTGCCAGCAGTGAAAGGGGGGGCGCGAACACCGGGGAGCTGTTTTTT
CASSERGGANTGELFF
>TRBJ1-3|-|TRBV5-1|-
TGCGCCAGCAGCCCTGAGGAAGGGGCGGGAAACACCATATATTTT
CASSPEEGAGNTIYF
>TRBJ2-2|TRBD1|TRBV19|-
TGTGCCAGTCAGAGACAGGGGGCGGTTGGGGAGCTGTTTTTT
CASQRQGAVGELFF
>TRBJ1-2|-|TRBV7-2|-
TGTGCCAGCAGCTTAACGTACGGGAAATCCGGCTACACCTTC
CASSLTYGKSGYTF
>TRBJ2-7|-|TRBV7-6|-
TGTGCCAGCAGCTTAGCGCCGGACAGTACCTACGAGCAGTACTTC
CASSLAPDSTYEQYF
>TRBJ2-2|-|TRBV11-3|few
TGTGCCAGCAGCTTAGAGCCTTACCTTGGACAGAGTGCCACCGGGGAGCTGTTTTTT
CASSLEPYLGQSATGELFF
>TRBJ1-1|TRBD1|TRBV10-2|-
TGCGCCAGCAGCACAGGGGGCCAGGTCAGCACTGAAGCTTTCTTT
CASSTGGQVSTEAFF
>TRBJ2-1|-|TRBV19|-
TGTGCCAGTAGGGACAGGGGGCAAAGAACTAGCGGGAGAGGCTCCTACAATGAGCAGTTCTTC
CASRDRGQRTSGRGSYNEQFF